This T cell receptor (beta chain) was identified during a study of T cells after yellow fever vaccination. TCRdb processed the 5' RACE reads anew with MiXCR; each CDR3 protein has one entry. The sample records some 120,000 distinct CDR3 sequences, about 16% being singletons. The ends were cut back, 6 bases at V and 4 bases at J, with 18 bases in the middle. Germline-derived CDR1 and CDR2 are MNHNY and SVGAGI (reference sequence). The CDR3 is 16 amino acids. The specimen comprised CD8+ T cells sorted from PBMCs, sampled 5 days after the yellow fever booster vaccination. The rearrangement joins TRBV6-6 to TRBJ2-2, with TRBD1 as a possible D gene (5 bases). The sequence was obtained from a man younger than 30 who received the YFV17D yellow fever vaccine. The CDR3 reads CASSPQPHRFTGELFF. In DNA, the CDR3 is TGTGCCAGCAGCCCCCAACCCCACAGGTTCACCGGGGAGCTGTTTTTT.